This T cell receptor beta chain was captured in a study of T cell changes during pregnancy in multiple sclerosis. Profiled with immunoSEQ multiplex PCR; TCRdb holds only in-frame clones, not every one. The profile covers about 45,000 clones, with approximately 90% appearing a single time and approximately 2.9% taken by the ten largest. The V segment lost 5 bases and the J segment 1 base; nucleotides outside the gene matches: 11. Germline-derived CDR1 and CDR2 are SEHNR and FQNEAQ (reference sequence). This CDR3 is 16 amino acids long. The chain joins TRBV7-9 to TRBJ2-7; 7 positions agree with TRBD1. This specimen was CD8+ T cells from peripheral blood mononuclear cells, taken in the second trimester of pregnancy. This sequence originates from a female donor with multiple sclerosis, enrolled in a pregnancy study. This CDR3 is CASSATGTAKSYEQYF. The CDR3 DNA is TGTGCCAGCAGCGCTACCGGGACAGCAAAGTCCTACGAGCAGTACTTC.